This T cell receptor (beta chain) was identified during a study of blood T cell repertoires in COVID-19. Study processing details: Amplifying reference gene primers gave estimates of nucleated cell counts. Assay: immunoSEQ multiplex PCR; the TCRdb copy retains only in-frame clones and omits some. V and J calls and clone size are as listed in that table; D and trimming were resolved from the DNA. The data contain roughly 130,000 clones, roughly 80% of them singletons. Germline V gene data show CDR1 as ENHRY and CDR2 as SYGVKD. There are 18 residues in the CDR3. Losses at the gene ends were 0 bases for V and 0 bases for J; bases not matched to a gene: 7.

The source of this sequence is a woman aged 55-69 years with acute or convalescent COVID-19. The chain links TRBV10-3 to TRBJ1-2; 10 bases are a match to TRBD1. The material sequenced was peripheral blood. CDR3 nucleotide sequence: TGTGCCATCAGTGAGTCCGCGGGACAGGGGCACGCTAACTATGGCTACACCTTC. Amino acid sequence: CAISESAGQGHANYGYTF.